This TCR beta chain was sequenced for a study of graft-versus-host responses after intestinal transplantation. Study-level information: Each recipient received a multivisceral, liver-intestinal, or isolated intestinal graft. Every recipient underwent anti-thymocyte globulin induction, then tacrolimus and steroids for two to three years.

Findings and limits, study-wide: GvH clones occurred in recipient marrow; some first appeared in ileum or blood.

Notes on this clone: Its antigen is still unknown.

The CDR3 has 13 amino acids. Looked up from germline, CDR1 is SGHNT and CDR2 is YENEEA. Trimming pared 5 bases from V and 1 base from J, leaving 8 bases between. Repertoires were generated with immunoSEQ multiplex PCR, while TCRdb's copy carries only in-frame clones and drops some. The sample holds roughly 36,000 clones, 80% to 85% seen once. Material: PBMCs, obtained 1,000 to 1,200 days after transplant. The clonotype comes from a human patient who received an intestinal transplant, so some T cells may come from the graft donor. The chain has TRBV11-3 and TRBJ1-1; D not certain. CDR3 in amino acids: CASSPRENTEAFF. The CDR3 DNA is TGTGCCAGCAGCCCCCGGGAGAACACTGAAGCTTTCTTT.